This section outlines one TCR beta chain sequence together with its context. The antigen is undetermined. TCRalpha and TCRbeta libraries used 5'RACE with constant-segment primers and UMIs. TCRdb called the 5' RACE reads again in MiXCR, with one record for every CDR3 protein. The sample contains 85,000 to 130,000 distinct CDR3 sequences, approximately 17% of which appear only once. Germline V gives CDR1 KGHDR, CDR2 SFDVKD. The CDR3 runs 14 residues. Between the trimmed V and J ends, which lost 0 bases and 8 bases, there was a span of 12 bases. The data were obtained in a study of T-cell memory formation after mild COVID-19. General observations from the study: CD4/CD8 balance characterized clones contracting day 15 to 85, and CD4+ skew characterized later expanders. Memory cells collected pre-infection included some clones that later responded, suggesting cross-reactive memory joined. For second-wave clones that peaked at day 37, SARS-CoV-2 specificity went unverified.

The V and J genes are TRBV24-1 and TRBJ1-2; weak D call: TRBD1 (5 bases). The specimen was PBMCs or a T cell subset sorted from them (not recorded which). This receptor was obtained from an adult woman who had mild COVID-19 (a few samples of this study predate the infection). Cell type and time point are not known. The CDR3 DNA reads TGTGCCACCAGTGATTTGACAAGGGGATTCGGCTACACCTTC. This gives the protein CATSDLTRGFGYTF.